This entry lists 20 T cell receptor beta chains sequenced from one sample in a study of monozygotic twins with inflammatory bowel disease. With the 5' RACE reads reprocessed, TCRdb shows one record per CDR3 protein and no DNA. The listing contains fewer than 350,000 distinct CDR3 sequences. The sample comprised blood. These receptors originate from a human donor with ulcerative colitis or Crohn's disease, or a healthy co-twin of an affected twin (not recorded which).

The genes are TRBV5-1 and TRBJ1-5. CDR1 SGHRS and CDR2 YFSETQ come from the germline V gene. This CDR3 has 15 amino acids. CDR3 amino acids: CASSMDSGIDQPQHF.

V is TRBV29-1 and J is TRBJ2-1; TCRdb outputs TRBD1, but without DNA this stays unchecked. The germline V gene encodes CDR1 SQVTM and CDR2 ANQGSEA. CDR3 length equals 12 residues. The CDR3 here is CSVDRANNEQFF.

The rearrangement uses TRBV21-1 and TRBJ2-4; there is no DNA to check the TCRdb D call of TRBD1. TRBV21-1 has pseudogene status. The CDR3 covers 14 residues. CDR3 region: CASRRRQGKNIQYF.

The chain carries TRBV3-1 and TRBJ1-6. The V gene's germline CDR1 is LGHDT and CDR2 YNNKEL (reference sequence). The CDR3 spans 16 residues. CDR3 protein: CASSQEVVLSNSPLHF.

The genes are TRBV6-5 and TRBJ2-1. This CDR3 is 14 amino acids long. Per germline, CDR1 MNHEY and CDR2 SVGAGI. The CDR3 sequence: CASRLTRLPNEQFF.

The chain uses TRBV6-2 or TRBV6-3 and TRBJ2-2. The CDR3 is made up of 13 amino acids. The germline V gene has CDR1 MNHEY and CDR2 SVGEGT. The chain's CDR3 is CASSYDGAGELFF.

The gene calls are TRBV10-3 and TRBJ2-5. Germline values: CDR1 ENHRY, CDR2 SYGVKD. CDR3 size: 13 residues. The CDR3 protein is CAISPADQETQYF.

This chain joins TRBV12-3 or TRBV12-4 and TRBJ2-7; TCRdb returns TRBD1, unconfirmable since there is no DNA. The CDR3 loop spans 15 amino acids. The CDR3 spells CASSWSGQGIWEQYF.

The chain combines TRBV9 with TRBJ2-2; TCRdb calls TRBD2, which cannot be checked without DNA. This CDR3 has 12 amino acids. CDR1 is SGDLS, CDR2 YYNGEE, per germline. CDR3 sequence reads: CASGGLTGELFF.

The rearrangement joins TRBV5-1 to TRBJ1-6. Germline V gene sequence: CDR1 SGHRS, CDR2 YFSETQ. This CDR3 is 14 amino acids long. CDR3 sequence reads: CASSFGNDNSPLHF. The full variable domain, with the rest looked up from reference TRBV5-1 and TRBJ1-6, is KAGVTQTPRYLIKTRGQQVTLSCSPISGHRSVSWYQQTPGQGLQFLFEYFSETQRNKGNFPGRFSGRQFSNSRSEMNVSTLELGDSALYLCASSFGNDNSPLHFGNGTRLTVT.

The chain carries TRBV5-6 and TRBJ1-5; with no DNA, the TCRdb D assignment of TRBD1 cannot be verified. The CDR3 contains 16 residues. Germline V gene data show CDR1 as SGHDT and CDR2 as YYEEEE. The chain's CDR3 is CASSRRTTERNQPQHF.

CDR3 protein: CASSKGGGEQFF. This chain joins TRBV5-1 and TRBJ2-1; TCRdb reports TRBD1, a call that lacks DNA to check it against. The CDR3 covers 12 residues. In germline, CDR1 is SGHRS, CDR2 YFSETQ.

The V gene is TRBV5-1, the J gene TRBJ2-5; no DNA is available, so the TRBD1 call from TCRdb remains unchecked. Germline V gene sequence: CDR1 SGHRS, CDR2 YFSETQ. The CDR3 has 14 residues. This CDR3 is CASKKDSNRETQYF.

The chain couples TRBV27 to TRBJ2-1; TCRdb returns TRBD2, unconfirmable since there is no DNA. Germline loops: CDR1 MNHEY, CDR2 SMNVEV (reference sequence). The CDR3 has 15 amino acids. CDR3 in amino acids: CASSSAFGGLGEQFF.

This sequence joins TRBV19 and TRBJ2-1; TCRdb names TRBD1, which stays unverified in the absence of DNA. Germline V gene sequence: CDR1 LNHDA, CDR2 SQIVND (reference sequence). The CDR3 consists of 15 residues. Here the CDR3 reads CASSIEGQGYNEQFF.

The gene calls are TRBV5-1 and TRBJ2-1; TCRdb outputs TRBD2, but without DNA this stays unchecked. CDR3 length: 15 amino acids. The germline V gene has CDR1 SGHRS and CDR2 YFSETQ. CDR3 sequence reads: CASHRDSSSYNEQFF.

The chain recombines TRBV20-1 with TRBJ2-3; the TCRdb D gene call, TRBD1, has no DNA to confirm it. Looked up from germline, CDR1 is DFQATT and CDR2 is SNEGSKA (reference sequence). The CDR3 totals 17 residues. The CDR3 region is CSASGLGRTGRTDTQYF.

The chain is built from TRBV30 and TRBJ1-6; TCRdb calls TRBD1, which cannot be checked without DNA. Germline-derived CDR1 and CDR2 are GTSNPN and SVGIG (reference sequence). The CDR3 spans 20 residues. This chain's CDR3 is CAWSVFKGHLGSSYNSPLHF.

The rearrangement links TRBV5-5 to TRBJ2-7; TCRdb gives TRBD1 as the D gene, but with no DNA this cannot be confirmed. The CDR3 length is 16 residues. CDR1 and CDR2 (germline): SGHKS, YYEKEE (reference sequence). CDR3: CASSLGAGAVSYEQYF.

This chain uses TRBV29-1 with TRBJ2-7; the TCRdb D gene call, TRBD1, has no DNA to confirm it. The CDR3 contains 13 residues. Germline V CDR1 and CDR2: SQVTM, ANQGSEA. CDR3 residues: CSVWDREPYEQYF.